The 9 T cell receptor beta chains below were found in one sample sequenced in a study of blood T cells in healthy people across ages. A second PCR of 7 to 11 cycles used a sample-barcoded 5' primer and a J-beta primer mix. TCRdb itself ran the 5' RACE reads through MiXCR, one entry per CDR3 protein. The sample yields 600,000 to 900,000 distinct CDR3 sequences, 20% to 30% seen once. These data also featured in a second study, about T cells of mothers and their children.

The specimen sequenced was blood. Every receptor here comes from a boy under 18 in good health.

This clonotype turned up a few times. V is TRBV12-3 or TRBV12-4 and J is TRBJ2-7, with D tentatively TRBD1 (6 bases). V lost 6 bases and J 6 bases, leaving 12 bases between the germline ends. This CDR3 is 12 amino acids long. CDR3 region: CASRQQGSEQYF. CDR3 in DNA: TGTGCCAGCAGACAACAGGGTAGCGAGCAGTACTTC.

CDR3 sequence (DNA): TGTGCCAGCAGGCGCCTTACTAGGAGAAGAACAGATACGCAGTATTTT. Protein product: CASRRLTRRRTDTQYF. This chain joins TRBV6-1 and TRBJ2-3, with D maybe TRBD2 (5 bases). Looked up from germline, CDR1 is MNHNS and CDR2 is SASEGT. The CDR3 extends over 16 amino acids. V was pared by 6 bases and J by 3 bases, with 19 bases between.

This clonotype was seen a handful of times. The chain joins TRBV6-6 to TRBJ1-1; 7 nucleotides agree with TRBD1. The CDR3 is 16 residues long. Trimming at V came to 2 bases and at J to 2 bases, leaving 8 bases not matched to a gene. CDR1 and CDR2 (germline): MNHNY, SVGAGI (reference sequence). CDR3 in amino acids: CASSYPPGGDNTEAFF. The CDR3 coding sequence is TGTGCCAGCAGTTACCCACCAGGGGGGGATAACACTGAAGCTTTCTTT.

The chain couples TRBV25-1 to TRBJ1-2, with D possibly being TRBD1 (5 bases). The CDR3 is 13 amino acids. The germline V and J ends were trimmed by 0 bases and 8 bases, with 10 bases remaining between them. The germline V gene has CDR1 MGHDK and CDR2 SYGVNS. The CDR3 nucleotides are TGTGCCAGCAGTGAATACAGGGAAAACGGCTACACCTTC. This translates into CASSEYRENGYTF.

The chain joins TRBV20-1 to TRBJ2-5; tentative D call: TRBD2 (6 bases). Germline CDR1 reads DFQATT; CDR2 reads SNEGSKA (reference sequence). The CDR3 extends over 11 amino acids. The V end was cut by 2 bases, the J end by 5 bases, with 6 bases between. The chain's CDR3 is CSARRGETQYF. The CDR3 DNA follows: TGCAGTGCTAGACGGGGGGAGACCCAGTACTTC.

This clonotype was seen only a few times. The CDR3 DNA follows: TGTGCCAGCAGCCCCTCGGGGGGGCGAGGGGAGACCCAGTACTTC. It translates to CASSPSGGRGETQYF. The chain joins TRBV7-3 to TRBJ2-5, with 8 bases identical to TRBD2. The V segment lost 5 bases and the J segment 5 bases; nucleotides outside the gene matches: 10. Germline loops: CDR1 SGHTA, CDR2 FQGTGA. The CDR3 contains 15 residues.

This clonotype was picked up a small number of times. This chain connects TRBV29-1 to TRBJ2-7, with a possible D match to TRBD2 (6 bases). Germline lookup yields CDR1 SQVTM and CDR2 ANQGSEA. Trimming removed 0 bases at V and 3 bases at J, with 12 bases between. This CDR3 has 14 residues. CDR3 DNA: TGCAGCGTTGAAGATGGGGAGGAGGACTACGAGCAGTACTTC. Its translation is CSVEDGEEDYEQYF.

This clonotype was picked up a small number of times. The chain couples TRBV27 to TRBJ1-2, with 11 bases aligning to TRBD1. Germline CDR1 and CDR2: MNHEY and SMNVEV (reference sequence). The V gene end was trimmed by 7 bases and the J gene end by 7 bases; junction bases not matched to a gene: 5. The CDR3 spans 13 residues. The CDR3 nucleotides are TGTGCCAGCAAGGGGACAGGGGGAACTGGCTACACCTTC. Amino acids: CASKGTGGTGYTF.

This clonotype has more than one count but fewer than ten. CDR3 amino acids: CSAMGLAGYLQFF. The CDR3 DNA sequence: TGCAGTGCTATGGGACTAGCGGGATACCTCCAGTTCTTC. V is TRBV20-1 and J is TRBJ2-1; 13 positions agree with TRBD2. Germline V lookup: CDR1 DFQATT, CDR2 SNEGSKA (reference sequence). The CDR3 totals 13 residues. The ends lost 4 bases at V and 13 bases at J; junction bases unmatched: 7.